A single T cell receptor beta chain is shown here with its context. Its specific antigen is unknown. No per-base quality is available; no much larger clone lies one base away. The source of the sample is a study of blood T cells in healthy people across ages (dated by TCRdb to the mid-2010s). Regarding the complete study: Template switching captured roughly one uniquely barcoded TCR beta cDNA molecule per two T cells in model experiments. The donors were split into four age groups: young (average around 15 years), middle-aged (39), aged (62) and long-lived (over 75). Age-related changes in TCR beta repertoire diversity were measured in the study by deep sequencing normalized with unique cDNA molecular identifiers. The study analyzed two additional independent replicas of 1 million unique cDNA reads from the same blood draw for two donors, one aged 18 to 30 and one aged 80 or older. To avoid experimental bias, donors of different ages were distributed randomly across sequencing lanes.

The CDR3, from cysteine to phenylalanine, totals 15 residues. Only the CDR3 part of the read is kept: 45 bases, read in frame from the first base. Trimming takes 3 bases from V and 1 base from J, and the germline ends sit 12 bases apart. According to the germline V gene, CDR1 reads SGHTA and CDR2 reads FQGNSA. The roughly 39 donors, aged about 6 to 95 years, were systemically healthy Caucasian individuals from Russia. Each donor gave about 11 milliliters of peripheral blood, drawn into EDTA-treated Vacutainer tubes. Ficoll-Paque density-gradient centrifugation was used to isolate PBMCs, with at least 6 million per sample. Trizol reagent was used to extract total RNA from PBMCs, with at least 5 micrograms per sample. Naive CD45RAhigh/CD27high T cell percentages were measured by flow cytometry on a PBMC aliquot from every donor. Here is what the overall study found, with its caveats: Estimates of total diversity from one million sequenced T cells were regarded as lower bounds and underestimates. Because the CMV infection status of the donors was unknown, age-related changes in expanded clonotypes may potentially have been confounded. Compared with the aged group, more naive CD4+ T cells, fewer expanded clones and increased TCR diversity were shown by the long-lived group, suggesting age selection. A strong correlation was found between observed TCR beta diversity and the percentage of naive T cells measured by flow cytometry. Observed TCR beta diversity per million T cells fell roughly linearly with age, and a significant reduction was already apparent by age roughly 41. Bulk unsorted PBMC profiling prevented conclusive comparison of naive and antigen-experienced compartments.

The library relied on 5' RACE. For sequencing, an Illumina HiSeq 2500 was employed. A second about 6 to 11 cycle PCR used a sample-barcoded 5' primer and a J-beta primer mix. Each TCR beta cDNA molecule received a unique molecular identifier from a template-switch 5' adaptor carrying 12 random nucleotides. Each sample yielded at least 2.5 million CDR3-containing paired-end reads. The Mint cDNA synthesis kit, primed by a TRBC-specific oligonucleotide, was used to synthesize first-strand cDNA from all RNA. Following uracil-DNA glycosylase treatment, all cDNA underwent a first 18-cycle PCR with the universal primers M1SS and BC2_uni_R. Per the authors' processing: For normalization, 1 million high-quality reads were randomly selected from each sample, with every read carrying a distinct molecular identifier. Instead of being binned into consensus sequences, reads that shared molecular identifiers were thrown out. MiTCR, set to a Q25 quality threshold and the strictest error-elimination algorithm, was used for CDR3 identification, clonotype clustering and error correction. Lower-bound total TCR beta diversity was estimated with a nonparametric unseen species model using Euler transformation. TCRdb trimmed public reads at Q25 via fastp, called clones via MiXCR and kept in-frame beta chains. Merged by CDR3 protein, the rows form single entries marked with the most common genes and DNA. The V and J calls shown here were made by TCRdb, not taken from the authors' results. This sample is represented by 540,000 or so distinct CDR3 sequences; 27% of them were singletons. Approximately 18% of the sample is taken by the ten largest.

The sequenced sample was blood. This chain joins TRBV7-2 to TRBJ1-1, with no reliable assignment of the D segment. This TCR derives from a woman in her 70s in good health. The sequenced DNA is TGTGCCAGCAGCTTTTTCAGCGGGAGGAACACTGAAGCTTTCTTT. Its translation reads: CASSFFSGRNTEAFF.